The following is a TCR beta chain sequence with its context. The antigen remains unidentified. The sample belongs to a study of T cell clusters in autoimmune cytopenias. General study results and limits: Exclusive TRB clusters were about 3-fold more numerous in healthy donors than in active autoimmune hepatitis. TRB repertoire shifts in secondary cytopenia and chronic lymphocytic leukemia mostly reflected lymphoma, not autoimmunity. Primary autoimmune cytopenia patients seemingly lacked the physiological T cell clusters found in healthy donors.

The CDR3 runs 15 residues. CDR1 and CDR2 from the germline V gene are MNHEY and SMNVEV (reference sequence). TRB amplification used roughly 250 ng of peripheral blood genomic DNA. Multiplex touch-down PCR amplified TRB using TRB-A and TRB-B pools in one tube. TCRdb processed the multiplex PCR reads again and assigns one entry to each CDR3 protein, with no DNA. This repertoire includes some 7,600 distinct CDR3 sequences. The origin of this receptor is a human donor with an autoimmune cytopenia or autoimmune hepatitis (not recorded which). Sample: peripheral blood. V usage is TRBV27 and J usage is TRBJ1-2; as DNA is missing, the TRBD1 call by TCRdb cannot be tested. The CDR3 sequence is CASRPAGGWGYGYTF.